The sequence of this TCR beta chain was determined in a study of human T cells and chemical hapten exposure. Whole-study findings and limits: Significantly more large CDR3 similarity clusters were formed by expanded TCRs than by controls.

V lost 6 bases to trimming and J lost 2 bases, with 10 bases between them. This CDR3 region has 13 residues. Documented time point: patch test 2, 6 weeks after DPC sensitization. Noted treatment: therapeutic diphenylcyclopropenone sensitization with weekly scalp DPC. The authors extracted total RNA from unfractionated whole blood. This clonotype was observed a handful of times. Its cognate antigen is unknown. The library tagged individual cDNA molecules with unique molecular identifiers. Authors' data handling: Samples contained a median of approximately 100,000 TCRs, with a range of roughly 23,224 to 700,000. One entry per CDR3 protein results from TCRdb running MiXCR on the RACE reads. The V and J calls shown here were made by TCRdb, not taken from the authors' results. The table lists some 80,000 distinct CDR3 sequences, roughly 10% of them singletons.

The chain couples TRBV12-3 or TRBV12-4 to TRBJ1-2; D may be TRBD1 (5 bases). The source is a woman aged 25-40 years with alopecia areata. Some clones in this sample may be carry-over from other donors' samples. The source was whole blood, collected in connection with sensitization to the hapten diphenylcyclopropenone (DPC). The CDR3 DNA reads as TGTGCCAGCAGGAAGACAGAGAACTATGGCTACACCTTC. Its translation is CASRKTENYGYTF.